In this sample, the clone carrying this TCR beta chain turned up a few times. Its antigen is unknown. This entry belongs to a study of regulatory T cells in long-lasting Graves disease. Through Arm-PCR of CDR3 regions and iRepertoire HTBI primers, TCR beta libraries were built. TCRdb processed the multiplex PCR reads anew with MiXCR; each CDR3 protein has one entry. The sample yields 310,000 or so distinct CDR3 sequences, roughly a fifth seen once. Germline assignment: CDR1 MDHEN and CDR2 SYDVKM. This CDR3 is 13 amino acids long. Trimming cost V 4 bases and J 4 bases, with 10 bases left between them. Findings and limits, study-wide: Sample size was small, which may have lowered accuracy.

The time point: persistent/refractory GD, antithyroid drugs over 5 years with positive TRAb. PBMC RNA served as the TCR library source. This specimen consisted of peripheral blood mononuclear cells (PBMCs), obtained when the disease was refractory, from a patient treated with antithyroid drugs. V is TRBV28 and J is TRBJ1-1, with D unclear. This receptor was identified in a female donor with Graves disease. The CDR3 bases are TGTGCCAGCAGTTCTCCGGTTAGCACTGAAGCTTTCTTT. Translated: CASSSPVSTEAFF.